This TCR beta chain emerged from a study of cytomegalovirus exposure and HLA in healthy donors. Study-level findings and limits: Altogether, around 160 TCR beta chains were recorded as cytomegalovirus-associated.

The trim removed 0 bases at V and 2 bases at J, leaving 2 bases unmatched. The CDR3 consists of 15 residues. Per the germline V gene, CDR1 is MNHEY and CDR2 is SVGAGI. Turning to this clone: The antigen is not known.

Using immunoSEQ multiplex PCR, the repertoire was profiled, and TCRdb retains in-frame clones only, with some absent. The sample has some 78,000 clones; about 96% are singletons. The V call is TRBV6-5, the J call TRBJ2-7; 9 bases are shared with TRBD2. Specimen: PBMCs. The receptor was isolated from a man younger than 35 in good health and CMV-seropositive. CDR3: CASSYSSSGTYEQYF. The DNA for the CDR3 is TGTGCCAGCAGTTACTCGTCTAGCGGGACCTACGAGCAGTACTTC.